This T cell receptor (beta chain) was profiled in a study of long-term antiretroviral therapy in people with HIV. Findings and limits, study-wide: Blood sampling spanned 2004 to 2017, possibly under older ART regimens. Spans of CDR3 length were tighter for HIV repertoires than for controls. Diversity went up after ART and still fell short of transplant donor controls.

This was the immunoSEQ v3.0 assay at survey level. The data were produced by immunoSEQ multiplex PCR, yet TCRdb's version contains in-frame clones alone and is incomplete. Of about 35,000 clones in the sample, less than 90% were seen once. Germline values: CDR1 MNHNS, CDR2 SASEGT. V was pared by 6 bases and J by 4 bases, with 16 bases between. The CDR3 is made up of 15 amino acids. HIV-positive participants were all treated in the United States. Comment on this clone: Its antigen remains unidentified.

The sequence derives from a man between 18 and 35 years old with HIV. This sample comprised unsorted PBMCs, obtained 1 year after starting antiretroviral therapy. V gene TRBV6-1 combines with J gene TRBJ2-1; possible D gene TRBD2, 7 bases. For the CDR3, the DNA is TGTGCCAGCAGAGAGGGGGACGGGGGGTACAATGAGCAGTTCTTC. Its protein is CASREGDGGYNEQFF.